These T cell receptor beta chains were read from a single sample in a study of PD-1 blockade in classical Hodgkin lymphoma. Clones were sequenced by immunoSEQ multiplex PCR, and TCRdb holds only the in-frame ones, with some missing. The table records about 22,000 clones, about 72% of them present only once. The material sequenced was CD4+ T cells from blood, taken before the fourth cycle of nivolumab. The receptors come from a human donor with classical Hodgkin lymphoma. The conserved cysteine and the conserved F or W are not part of the CDR3 here. The size field is filled for only some rows; it gives once, few, many or a size class.

j_call: TRBJ1-1
clone_size: -
v_call: TRBV6-6
cdr3_aa: ASSPRTGGTEAF

j_call: TRBJ2-1
clone_size: once
v_call: TRBV10-3
cdr3_aa: AISGLATGEQF

j_call: TRBJ1-4
clone_size: -
v_call: TRBV5-1
cdr3_aa: ASSLARDYANPATNEKLF

j_call: TRBJ1-2
clone_size: few
v_call: TRBV4-2
cdr3_aa: ASSRQKSGGYT

j_call: TRBJ2-5
clone_size: -
v_call: TRBV18
cdr3_aa: ASSLGQGFETQY

j_call: TRBJ2-7
clone_size: -
v_call: TRBV5-1
cdr3_aa: ASSSSWRVEQY

j_call: TRBJ1-6
clone_size: few
v_call: TRBV28
cdr3_aa: ASSSGRGRYYNSPLH

j_call: TRBJ1-1
clone_size: -
v_call: TRBV28
cdr3_aa: ASSLSWGRSTEAF

j_call: TRBJ2-5
clone_size: -
v_call: TRBV9
cdr3_aa: ASSVGSAGGQETQY

j_call: TRBJ1-1
clone_size: -
v_call: TRBV5-1
cdr3_aa: ASYMIPGKRDTEAF

j_call: TRBJ2-1
clone_size: -
v_call: TRBV11-2
cdr3_aa: ASSLEGGNLNEQF

j_call: TRBJ2-3
clone_size: -
v_call: TRBV18
cdr3_aa: ASSPRIASIGDTQY

j_call: TRBJ2-7
clone_size: -
v_call: TRBV4-3
cdr3_aa: ASSQQGPRG

j_call: TRBJ1-1
clone_size: -
v_call: TRBV2
cdr3_aa: ASRAARTDFEAF